A selection of T cell receptor beta chains follows, all from one sample in a study of blood T cells in healthy people across ages. TCRdb re-called the 5' RACE reads with MiXCR, one entry per CDR3 protein. Counted here are 540,000 or so distinct CDR3 sequences, approximately 25% occurring once; the ten biggest clones make up roughly 20%. The specimen sequenced was blood. Every receptor here comes from a woman in her 70s in good health. Each CDR3 is given with its conserved first and last residue. The D gene is left open where the match is weak. The size field is filled for only some rows; it gives once, few, many or a size class.

abundance: once
v_gene: TRBV29-1
j_gene: TRBJ2-1
d_gene: .
CDR3aa: CSATGNYNEQFF
CDR3nt: TGCAGCGCTACGGGGAACTACAATGAGCAGTTCTTC

abundance: few
v_gene: TRBV5-1
j_gene: TRBJ2-1
d_gene: .
CDR3aa: CASSFTQGPNEQFF
CDR3nt: TGCGCCAGCAGCTTCACGCAGGGCCCAAATGAGCAGTTCTTC

abundance: .
v_gene: TRBV4-3
j_gene: TRBJ2-2
d_gene: .
CDR3aa: CASSQDLSLANTGELFF
CDR3nt: TGCGCCAGCAGCCAAGATTTATCACTAGCGAACACCGGGGAGCTGTTTTTT

abundance: .
v_gene: TRBV15
j_gene: TRBJ2-5
d_gene: TRBD1
CDR3aa: CATQQSQGRETQYF
CDR3nt: TGTGCCACCCAGCAGTCACAGGGGCGAGAGACCCAGTACTTC

abundance: .
v_gene: TRBV20-1
j_gene: TRBJ2-1
d_gene: TRBD2
CDR3aa: CSARYSSGESYNEQFF
CDR3nt: TGCAGTGCTCGCTACTCTAGCGGGGAGTCCTACAATGAGCAGTTCTTC

abundance: .
v_gene: TRBV12-3/TRBV12-4
j_gene: TRBJ1-1
d_gene: .
CDR3aa: CASSLARGDETEAFF
CDR3nt: TGTGCCAGCAGTTTAGCCCGGGGGGATGAGACTGAAGCTTTCTTT

abundance: few
v_gene: TRBV7-2
j_gene: TRBJ2-7
d_gene: .
CDR3aa: CASSLPGGEQYF
CDR3nt: TGTGCCAGCAGCTTACCTGGCGGCGAGCAGTACTTC

abundance: .
v_gene: TRBV4-2
j_gene: TRBJ2-7
d_gene: TRBD1
CDR3aa: CASSAIAGGDEQYF
CDR3nt: TGTGCCAGCAGCGCGATCGCAGGGGGAGACGAGCAGTACTTC

abundance: .
v_gene: TRBV6-2/TRBV6-3
j_gene: TRBJ2-1
d_gene: TRBD2
CDR3aa: CASGLAGGTNEQFF
CDR3nt: TGTGCCAGCGGACTAGCGGGGGGGACGAATGAGCAGTTCTTC

abundance: .
v_gene: TRBV20-1
j_gene: TRBJ1-1
d_gene: .
CDR3aa: CSARDPGQIYTEAFF
CDR3nt: TGCAGTGCTAGAGATCCGGGACAAATATACACTGAAGCTTTCTTT

abundance: few
v_gene: TRBV6-2/TRBV6-3
j_gene: TRBJ2-5
d_gene: TRBD2
CDR3aa: CASVRGGTQETQYF
CDR3nt: TGTGCCAGCGTACGCGGGGGAACCCAAGAGACCCAGTACTTC

abundance: few
v_gene: TRBV11-3
j_gene: TRBJ1-1
d_gene: .
CDR3aa: CASSLERGILNTEAFF
CDR3nt: TGTGCCAGCAGCTTAGAGCGCGGGATATTGAACACTGAAGCTTTCTTT

abundance: .
v_gene: TRBV15
j_gene: TRBJ1-3
d_gene: .
CDR3aa: CATSLFRGGAGNTIYF
CDR3nt: TGTGCCACCAGCCTTTTTCGGGGAGGAGCTGGAAACACCATATATTTT

abundance: .
v_gene: TRBV20-1
j_gene: TRBJ1-1
d_gene: .
CDR3aa: CGGRGYTEAFF
CDR3nt: TGCGGGGGTCGGGGATACACTGAAGCTTTCTTT

abundance: .
v_gene: TRBV7-9
j_gene: TRBJ1-2
d_gene: TRBD1
CDR3aa: CASSPRQGGAGYTF
CDR3nt: TGTGCCAGCAGCCCCCGACAGGGGGGAGCTGGCTACACCTTC

abundance: few
v_gene: TRBV6-1
j_gene: TRBJ2-3
d_gene: .
CDR3aa: CASSSQRATDTQYF
CDR3nt: TGTGCCAGCAGTTCCCAGCGGGCGACAGATACGCAGTATTTT

abundance: .
v_gene: TRBV7-2
j_gene: TRBJ2-3
d_gene: TRBD1
CDR3aa: CASSSRGPSTDTQYF
CDR3nt: TGTGCCAGCAGCTCGAGGGGGCCAAGCACAGATACGCAGTATTTT

abundance: .
v_gene: TRBV29-1
j_gene: TRBJ1-1
d_gene: .
CDR3aa: CSVWNRDTEASF
CDR3nt: TGCAGCGTTTGGAACAGGGACACTGAAGCTTCCTTT

abundance: few
v_gene: TRBV20-1
j_gene: TRBJ1-3
d_gene: .
CDR3aa: CSASRTASGNTIYF
CDR3nt: TGCAGTGCTAGCCGGACAGCCTCTGGAAACACCATATATTTT

abundance: .
v_gene: TRBV10-3
j_gene: TRBJ1-5
d_gene: TRBD1
CDR3aa: CAVRQGASQPQHF
CDR3nt: TGTGCCGTCCGACAGGGAGCAAGTCAGCCCCAGCATTTT

abundance: few
v_gene: TRBV7-3
j_gene: TRBJ2-2
d_gene: .
CDR3aa: CASSLLGSGTGELFF
CDR3nt: TGTGCCAGCAGCTTACTAGGGTCGGGCACCGGGGAGCTGTTTTTT

abundance: .
v_gene: TRBV5-1
j_gene: TRBJ2-3
d_gene: .
CDR3aa: CASSFLGTTDTQYF
CDR3nt: TGCGCCAGCAGCTTTTTAGGGACTACAGATACGCAGTATTTT